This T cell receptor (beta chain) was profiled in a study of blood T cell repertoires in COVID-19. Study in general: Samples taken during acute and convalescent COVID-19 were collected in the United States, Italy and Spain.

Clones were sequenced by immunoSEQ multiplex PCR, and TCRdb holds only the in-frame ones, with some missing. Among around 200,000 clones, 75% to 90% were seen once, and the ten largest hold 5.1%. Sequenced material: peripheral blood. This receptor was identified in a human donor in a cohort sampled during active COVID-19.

CDR3 amino acids: CASSAGTGTTDTQYF. DNA of the CDR3: TGTGCCAGCAGCGCCGGGACAGGGACCACAGATACGCAGTATTTT. The chain recombines TRBV9 with TRBJ2-3; 9 bases map to TRBD1. Germline V lookup: CDR1 SGDLS, CDR2 YYNGEE. V lost 3 bases and J lost 2; bases outside the gene matches: 4. CDR3 length: 15 residues.